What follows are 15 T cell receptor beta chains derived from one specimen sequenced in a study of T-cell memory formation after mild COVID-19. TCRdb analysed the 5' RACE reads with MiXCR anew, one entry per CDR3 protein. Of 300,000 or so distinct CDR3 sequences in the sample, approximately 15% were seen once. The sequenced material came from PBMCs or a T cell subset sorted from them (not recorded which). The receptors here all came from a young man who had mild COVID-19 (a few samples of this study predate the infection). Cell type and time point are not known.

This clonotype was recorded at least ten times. The CDR3 bases are TGTGCCAGCAGCTCGAACACTGAAGCTTTCTTT. This translates into CASSSNTEAFF. The rearrangement links TRBV7-9 to TRBJ1-1, with D unclear. Trimming cost V 4 bases and J 1 base, with 1 base left between them. The germline V gene encodes CDR1 SEHNR and CDR2 FQNEAQ (reference sequence). This CDR3 has 11 amino acids.

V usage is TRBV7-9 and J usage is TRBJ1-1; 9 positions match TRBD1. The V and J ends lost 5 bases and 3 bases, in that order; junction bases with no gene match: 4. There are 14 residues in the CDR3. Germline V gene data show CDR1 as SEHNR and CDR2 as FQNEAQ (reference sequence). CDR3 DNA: TGTGCCAGCAGCAGGGACAGGGAACACACTGAAGCTTTCTTT. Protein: CASSRDREHTEAFF.

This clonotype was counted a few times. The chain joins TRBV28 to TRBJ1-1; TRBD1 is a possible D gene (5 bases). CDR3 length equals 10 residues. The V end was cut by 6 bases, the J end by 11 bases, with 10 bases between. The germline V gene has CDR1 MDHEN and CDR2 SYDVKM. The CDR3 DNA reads TGTGCCAGCAGGAGGGGTTCCGCTTTCTTT. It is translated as CASRRGSAFF.

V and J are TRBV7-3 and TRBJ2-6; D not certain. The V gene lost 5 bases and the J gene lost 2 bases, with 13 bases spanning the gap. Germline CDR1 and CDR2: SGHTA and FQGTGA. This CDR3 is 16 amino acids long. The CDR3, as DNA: TGTGCCAGCAGCCCGACAACGGGCGCTGGGGCCAACGTCCTGACTTTC. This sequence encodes CASSPTTGAGANVLTF.

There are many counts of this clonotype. The CDR3 loop reads CASSQQQEGGSGANVLTF. CDR3 sequence (DNA): TGCGCCAGCAGCCAACAGCAGGAGGGGGGCTCTGGGGCCAACGTCCTGACTTTC. The rearrangement joins TRBV4-3 to TRBJ2-6, with D perhaps matching TRBD1 or TRBD2 (6 bases each). With 2 bases removed from V and 0 bases from J, the gap between germline ends came to 14 bases. Germline V lookup: CDR1 LGHNA, CDR2 YSLEER. This CDR3 contains 18 residues.

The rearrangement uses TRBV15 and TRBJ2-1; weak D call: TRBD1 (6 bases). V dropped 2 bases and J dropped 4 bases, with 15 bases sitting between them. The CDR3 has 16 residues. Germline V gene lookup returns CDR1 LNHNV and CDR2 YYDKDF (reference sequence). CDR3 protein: CATSRKGTTRYNEQFF. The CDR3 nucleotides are TGTGCCACCAGCAGAAAAGGGACAACGAGATACAATGAGCAGTTCTTC.

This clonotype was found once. The CDR3 sequence: CSVSGTLNEKLFF. CDR3 in DNA: TGCAGCGTCTCCGGGACGTTAAATGAAAAACTGTTTTTT. The rearrangement uses TRBV29-1 and TRBJ1-4; D might be TRBD1 (5 bases). Germline V gene data show CDR1 as SQVTM and CDR2 as ANQGSEA. The CDR3 totals 13 residues. V was clipped by 6 bases and J by 5 bases, with 13 bases between them.

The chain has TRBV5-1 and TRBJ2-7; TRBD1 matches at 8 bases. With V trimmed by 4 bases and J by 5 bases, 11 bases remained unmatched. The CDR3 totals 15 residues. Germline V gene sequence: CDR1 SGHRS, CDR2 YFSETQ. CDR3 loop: CASSPVRGLRNEQYV. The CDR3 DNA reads TGCGCCAGCAGCCCAGTCAGGGGGCTAAGGAACGAGCAGTACGTC.

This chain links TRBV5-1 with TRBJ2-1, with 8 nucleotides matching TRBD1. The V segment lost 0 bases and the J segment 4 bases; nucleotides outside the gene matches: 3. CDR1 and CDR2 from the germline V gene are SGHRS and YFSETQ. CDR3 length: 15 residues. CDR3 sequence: CASSLVGQVYNEQFF. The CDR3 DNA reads TGCGCCAGCAGCTTGGTGGGACAGGTTTACAATGAGCAGTTCTTC.

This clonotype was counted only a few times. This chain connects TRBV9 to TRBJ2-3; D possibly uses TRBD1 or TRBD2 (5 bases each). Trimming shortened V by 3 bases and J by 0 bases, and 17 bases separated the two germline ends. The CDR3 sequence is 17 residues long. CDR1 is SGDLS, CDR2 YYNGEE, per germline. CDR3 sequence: CASSAGRGDPSTDTQYF. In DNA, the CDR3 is TGTGCCAGCAGCGCCGGGCGTGGGGACCCTAGCACAGATACGCAGTATTTT.

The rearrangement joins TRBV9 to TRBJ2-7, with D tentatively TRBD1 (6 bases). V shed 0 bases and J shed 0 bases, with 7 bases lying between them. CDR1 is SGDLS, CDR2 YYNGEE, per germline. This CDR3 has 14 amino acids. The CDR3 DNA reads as TGTGCCAGCAGCGTAGGGGACAACTCCTACGAGCAGTACGTC. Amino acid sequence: CASSVGDNSYEQYV.

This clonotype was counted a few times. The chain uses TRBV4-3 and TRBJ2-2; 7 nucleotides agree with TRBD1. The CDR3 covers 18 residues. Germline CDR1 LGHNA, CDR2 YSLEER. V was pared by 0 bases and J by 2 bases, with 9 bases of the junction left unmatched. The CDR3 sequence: CASSQEGQTPINTGELFF. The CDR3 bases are TGCGCCAGCAGCCAAGAGGGACAGACACCGATCAACACCGGGGAGCTGTTTTTT.

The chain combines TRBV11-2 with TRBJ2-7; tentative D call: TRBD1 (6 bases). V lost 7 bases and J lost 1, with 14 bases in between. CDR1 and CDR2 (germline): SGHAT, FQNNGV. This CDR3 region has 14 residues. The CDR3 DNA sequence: TGTGCCAGCACCTCCGGGGACAAATCCTACGAGCAGTACGTC. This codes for CASTSGDKSYEQYV.

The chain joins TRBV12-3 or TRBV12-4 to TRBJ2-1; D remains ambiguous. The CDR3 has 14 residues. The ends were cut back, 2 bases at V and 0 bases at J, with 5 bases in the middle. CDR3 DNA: TGTGCCAGCAGTTTAAAGAGCTCCTACAATGAGCAGTTCTTC. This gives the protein CASSLKSSYNEQFF.

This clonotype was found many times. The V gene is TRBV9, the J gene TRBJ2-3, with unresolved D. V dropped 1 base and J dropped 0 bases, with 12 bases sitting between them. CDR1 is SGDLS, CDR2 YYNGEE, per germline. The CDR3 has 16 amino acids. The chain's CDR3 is CASSVLAYSSTDTQYF. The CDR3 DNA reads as TGTGCCAGCAGCGTATTAGCCTACTCTAGCACAGATACGCAGTATTTT.